This record looks at one TCR beta chain sequence and its context. Its antigen is undetermined. Trimming removed 3 bases at V and 2 bases at J, with 11 bases between. Germline assignment: CDR1 ENHRY and CDR2 SYGVKD. This CDR3 has 15 amino acids. The sample originates from a study of vaccination effects on CD4 cells after COVID-19. With the ViraFEST assay, the study expanded antigen-specific CD4+ T cells using viral peptide pools, then sequenced them. Having been cultured for around ten days, the cells underwent CD4+ T cell isolation. Nucleocapsid antibodies were negative in the vaccine recipients, who had never had SARS-CoV-2 infection. Half-medium changes using IL-2 medium occurred on days 3 and 7. Produced via immunoSEQ multiplex PCR; TCRdb's table is partial and in-frame only. The sample lists roughly 25,000 clones, around 73% occurring once.

This receptor was identified in a human donor who received a COVID-19 vaccine. Sequences were derived from CD4+ T cells from PBMCs cultured with SARS-CoV-2 spike peptides, sampled before COVID-19 vaccination. The chain carries TRBV10-3 and TRBJ2-1, with D unresolved. The CDR3: CAISDTKVPYNEQFF. DNA for the CDR3: TGTGCCATCAGTGATACTAAGGTGCCCTACAATGAGCAGTTCTTC.